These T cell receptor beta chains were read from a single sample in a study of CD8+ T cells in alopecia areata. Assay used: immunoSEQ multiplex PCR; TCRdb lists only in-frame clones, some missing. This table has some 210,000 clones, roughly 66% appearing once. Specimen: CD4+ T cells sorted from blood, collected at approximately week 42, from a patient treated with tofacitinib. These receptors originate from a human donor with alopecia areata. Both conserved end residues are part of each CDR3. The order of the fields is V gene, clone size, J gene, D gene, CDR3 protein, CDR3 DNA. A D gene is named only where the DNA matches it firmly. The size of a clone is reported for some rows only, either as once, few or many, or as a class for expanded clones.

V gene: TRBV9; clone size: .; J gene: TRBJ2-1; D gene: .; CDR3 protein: CASSQKTGKLNNEQFF; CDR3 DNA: TGTGCCAGCTCCCAAAAGACAGGCAAGCTCAACAATGAGCAGTTCTTC
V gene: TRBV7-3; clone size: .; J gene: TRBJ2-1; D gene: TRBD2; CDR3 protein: CASSYTGTSVINEQFF; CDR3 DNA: TGTGCCAGCAGCTATACCGGGACTAGCGTGATCAATGAGCAGTTCTTC
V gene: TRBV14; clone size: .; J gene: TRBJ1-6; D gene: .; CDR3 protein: CASSQRTGFSSPLHF; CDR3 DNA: TGTGCCAGCAGCCAACGTACAGGATTTTCCTCACCCCTCCACTTT
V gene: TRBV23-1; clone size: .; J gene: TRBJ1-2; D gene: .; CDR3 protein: CASSQGDSQASYGYTF; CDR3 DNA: TGCGCCAGCAGTCAAGGAGACAGCCAAGCTTCATATGGCTACACCTTC
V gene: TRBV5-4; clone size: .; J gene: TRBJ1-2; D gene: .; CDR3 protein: CASSLDRENGYTF; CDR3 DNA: TGTGCCAGCAGCTTGGACAGGGAGAATGGCTACACCTTC
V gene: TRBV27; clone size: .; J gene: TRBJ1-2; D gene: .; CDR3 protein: CASSLTSQLGYGYTF; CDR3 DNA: TGTGCCAGCAGTTTAACCTCCCAACTAGGGTATGGCTACACCTTC
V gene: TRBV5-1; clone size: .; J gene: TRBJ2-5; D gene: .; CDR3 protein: CASSPGPNETQYF; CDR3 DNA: TGCGCCAGCAGCCCGGGGCCCAACGAGACCCAGTACTTC
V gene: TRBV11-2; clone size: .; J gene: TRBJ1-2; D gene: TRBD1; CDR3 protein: CASSLTGDYGYTF; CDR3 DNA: TGTGCCAGCAGCTTAACAGGGGACTATGGCTACACCTTC
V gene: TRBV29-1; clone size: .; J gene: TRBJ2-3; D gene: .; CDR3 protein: CSVDQGSTDTQYF; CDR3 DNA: TGCAGCGTTGACCAGGGGAGTACAGATACGCAGTATTTT
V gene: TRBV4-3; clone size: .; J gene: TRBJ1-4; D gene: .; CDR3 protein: CASSQAPQGSTNEKLFF; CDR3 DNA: TGCGCCAGCAGCCAAGCCCCACAGGGCTCGACTAATGAAAAACTGTTTTTT
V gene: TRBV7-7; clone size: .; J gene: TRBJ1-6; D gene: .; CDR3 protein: CASSSVTPLHF; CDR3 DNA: TGTGCCAGCAGCTCCGTAACACCCCTCCACTTT
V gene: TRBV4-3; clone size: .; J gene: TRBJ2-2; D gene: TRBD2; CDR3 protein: CASSQDLPVGAGGLNGELFF; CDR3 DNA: TGCGCCAGCAGCCAAGATTTGCCCGTAGGCGCGGGGGGGCTCAACGGGGAGCTGTTTTTT
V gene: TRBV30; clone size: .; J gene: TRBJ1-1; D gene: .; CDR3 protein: CAWSVQYWGTMNTEAFF; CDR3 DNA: TGTGCCTGGAGTGTACAATATTGGGGCACTATGAACACTGAAGCTTTCTTT
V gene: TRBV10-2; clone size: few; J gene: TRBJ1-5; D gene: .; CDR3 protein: CASSESQGRNQPQHF; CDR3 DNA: TGCGCCAGCAGTGAATCCCAGGGGCGTAATCAGCCCCAGCATTTT
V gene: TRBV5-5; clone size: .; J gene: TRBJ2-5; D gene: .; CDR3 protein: CASSSSMETQYF; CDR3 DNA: TGTGCCAGCAGCTCTAGTATGGAGACCCAGTACTTC
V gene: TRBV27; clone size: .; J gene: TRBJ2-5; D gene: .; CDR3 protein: CASSSGLPAETQYF; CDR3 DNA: TGTGCCAGCAGCTCGGGACTCCCGGCAGAGACCCAGTACTTC
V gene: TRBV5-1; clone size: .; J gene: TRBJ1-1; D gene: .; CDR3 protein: CASSETVNTEAFF; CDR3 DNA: TGCGCCAGCAGCGAGACGGTGAACACTGAAGCTTTCTTT
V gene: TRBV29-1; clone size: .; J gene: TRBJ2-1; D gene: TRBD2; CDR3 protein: CSGLADSYNEQFF; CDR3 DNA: TGCAGCGGACTAGCGGACTCCTACAATGAGCAGTTCTTC
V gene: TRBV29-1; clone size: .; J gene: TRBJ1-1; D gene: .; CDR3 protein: CSASTAENTEAFF; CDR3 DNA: TGCAGCGCCTCAACGGCAGAGAACACTGAAGCTTTCTTT
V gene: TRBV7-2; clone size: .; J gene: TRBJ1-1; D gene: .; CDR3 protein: CASSLLGRTPEAFF; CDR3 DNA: TGTGCCAGCAGCTTATTAGGACGAACTCCAGAAGCTTTCTTT
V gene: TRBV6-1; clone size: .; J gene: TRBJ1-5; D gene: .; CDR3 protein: CASSLDTTTGPQHF; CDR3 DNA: TGTGCCAGCAGCCTGGACACTACCACGGGACCCCAGCATTTT
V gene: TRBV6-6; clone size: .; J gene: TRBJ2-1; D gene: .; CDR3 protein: CASSGAGSYNEQFF; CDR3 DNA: TGTGCCAGCTCTGGGGCGGGCTCCTACAATGAGCAGTTCTTC
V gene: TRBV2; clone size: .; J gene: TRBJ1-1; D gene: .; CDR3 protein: CASRTDLLNTEAFF; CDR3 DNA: TGTGCCAGCAGGACCGACCTCTTGAACACTGAAGCTTTCTTT
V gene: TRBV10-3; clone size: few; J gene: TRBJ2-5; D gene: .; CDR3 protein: CAISDGVNSQETQYF; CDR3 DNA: TGTGCCATCAGTGATGGAGTGAACTCCCAAGAGACCCAGTACTTC
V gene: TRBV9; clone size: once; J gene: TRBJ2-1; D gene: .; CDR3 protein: CASSVGTGSEQFF; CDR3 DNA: TGTGCCAGCAGCGTAGGAACGGGGAGTGAGCAGTTCTTC